Below are 11 T cell receptor beta chains sequenced from a single sample in a study of T cells after yellow fever vaccination. MiXCR was run by TCRdb on the 5' RACE reads, yielding one entry per CDR3 protein. The sample holds 250,000 to 300,000 distinct CDR3 sequences, 8.7% seen once. The specimen was CD4+ T cells sorted from PBMCs, collected 5 days after the yellow fever booster vaccination. The receptors come from a man aged 18-30 years who received the YFV17D yellow fever vaccine.

V usage is TRBV20-1 and J usage is TRBJ1-1, with D hard to call. V was trimmed by 4 bases and J by 2 bases, leaving 5 bases between them. Germline CDR1 reads DFQATT; CDR2 reads SNEGSKA (reference sequence). This CDR3 region has 11 residues. CDR3: CSAKLNTEAFF. CDR3 DNA sequence: TGCAGTGCTAAACTTAACACTGAAGCTTTCTTT.

The chain joins TRBV7-6 to TRBJ2-5, with 10 bases lining up with TRBD1. CDR1 and CDR2 from the germline V gene are SGHVS and FNYEAQ. The CDR3 is 15 amino acids. With V trimmed by 5 bases and J by 4 bases, 7 bases remained unmatched. The CDR3 DNA sequence: TGTGCCAGCAGCCAACAGGACAGGGGGACAGAGACCCAGTACTTC. This encodes CASSQQDRGTETQYF.

This sequence joins TRBV5-1 and TRBJ2-5, with D perhaps TRBD1 (6 bases). V lost 3 bases and J lost 5, with 11 bases in between. CDR1 and CDR2 (germline): SGHRS, YFSETQ. The CDR3 is 13 residues long. In DNA form, the CDR3 reads TGCGCCAGCAGCTCTCAAGACAGGGAGACCCAGTACTTC. Its protein product is CASSSQDRETQYF.

The J gene is TRBJ2-3, the V gene TRBV7-9, with D possibly matching TRBD2 (6 bases). This CDR3 spans 16 amino acids. V lost 5 bases and J 1 base, leaving 16 bases between the germline ends. Germline V gene data show CDR1 as SEHNR and CDR2 as FQNEAQ (reference sequence). This CDR3 reads CASSPGERARTDTQYF. The CDR3 DNA reads TGTGCCAGCAGCCCAGGAGAGCGGGCCCGCACAGATACGCAGTATTTT.

Only a few counts were recorded for this clonotype. The rearrangement joins TRBV20-1 to TRBJ2-1; 8 nucleotides agree with TRBD1. The germline gives CDR1 DFQATT, CDR2 SNEGSKA (reference sequence). The junction had 7 bases not matched to a gene; V was cut back by 3 bases and J by 3 bases. The CDR3 loop spans 15 amino acids. The CDR3 DNA follows: TGCAGTGCTAGCTATGGGACAGGTGGCTACAATGAGCAGTTCTTC. Translating it yields CSASYGTGGYNEQFF.

The chain joins TRBV5-1 to TRBJ2-3; 11 bases map to TRBD2. This CDR3 comprises 16 residues. V shed 4 bases, J shed 4 bases, and the junction held 8 bases outside the gene matches. Germline V gene data show CDR1 as SGHRS and CDR2 as YFSETQ. The CDR3 spells CASSPGLAAAADTQYF. The CDR3 coding sequence is TGCGCCAGCAGCCCGGGACTAGCGGCGGCGGCAGATACGCAGTATTTT.

This clonotype was found many times. V is TRBV5-1 and J is TRBJ1-1; no reliable D call. The germline V gene encodes CDR1 SGHRS and CDR2 YFSETQ. The germline V and J ends were trimmed by 6 bases and 4 bases, with 13 bases remaining between them. The CDR3 is 13 residues long. This chain's CDR3 is CASKYSSITEAFF. The CDR3 DNA reads TGCGCCAGCAAGTATAGCTCAATCACTGAAGCTTTCTTT.

The V and J genes are TRBV5-1 and TRBJ1-1; 8 positions agree with TRBD1. The CDR3 contains 14 residues. Germline V gene data show CDR1 as SGHRS and CDR2 as YFSETQ. Trimming cost V 5 bases and J 4 bases; bases outside gene matches: 7. The CDR3 nucleotides read TGCGCCAGCAGACGTCAGGGGGCGAGCACTGAAGCTTTCTTT. This sequence encodes CASRRQGASTEAFF.

This clonotype was seen many times. The chain is built from TRBV5-1 and TRBJ2-7; 7 positions match TRBD1. J gave up 2 bases and V 0 bases, and 5 bases lay outside the gene matches. Per germline, CDR1 SGHRS and CDR2 YFSETQ. This CDR3 comprises 15 residues. The CDR3 DNA is TGCGCCAGCAGCTTGGGGGGGACAGAGACCTACGAGCAGTACTTC. It yields the protein CASSLGGTETYEQYF.

This chain uses TRBV7-2 with TRBJ2-3, with 8 bases lining up with TRBD2. With V trimmed by 5 bases and J by 4 bases, 14 bases remained unmatched. Germline CDR1 SGHTA, CDR2 FQGNSA. This CDR3 spans 17 amino acids. The CDR3: CASSLGARGGGSDTQYF. As DNA, the CDR3 is TGTGCCAGCAGCCTCGGGGCTCGGGGGGGCGGGTCAGATACGCAGTATTTT.

This sequence joins TRBV30 and TRBJ2-2; 9 nucleotides agree with TRBD2. This CDR3 contains 14 residues. The V gene end was trimmed by 5 bases and the J gene end by 2 bases; junction bases not matched to a gene: 3. Per the germline V gene, CDR1 is GTSNPN and CDR2 is SVGIG (reference sequence). The CDR3 region is CAWAGGPNTGELFF. In DNA, the CDR3 is TGTGCCTGGGCGGGGGGGCCAAACACCGGGGAGCTGTTTTTT.